The T cell receptor beta chain under discussion was sequenced for a study of blood T cell repertoires in COVID-19. The overall study: Acute-phase and convalescent COVID-19 samples originated in the United States, Italy and Spain. T cells, B-cell-depleted T cells, or PBMCs provided the cDNA or gDNA that served as material.

This study enrolled people aged roughly 18 to 90 from about two dozen US geographic areas. Some clones are missing from TCRdb's copy, which holds only in-frame ones; the method was immunoSEQ multiplex PCR. The sample holds 200,000 to 250,000 clones; 86% are singletons and the top ten take 3.5% to 4%. V was pared by 3 bases and J by 0 bases, with 11 bases between. Germline V gives CDR1 SGHRS, CDR2 YFSETQ. The CDR3 contains 15 residues. The chain is built from TRBV5-1 and TRBJ2-3; D may be TRBD2 (6 bases). This clonotype was sampled from a middle-aged woman with acute COVID-19. The sample taken for sequencing was PBMCs or T cells enriched from blood (not recorded which). The CDR3 here is CASSSRGTSTDTQYF. CDR3 nucleotide sequence: TGCGCCAGCAGCTCCCGGGGGACCAGCACAGATACGCAGTATTTT.